A selection of T cell receptor beta chains follows, all from one sample in a study of siplizumab effects on memory and regulatory T cells. No antigen is known for these receptors. Sequencing was performed with immunoSEQ multiplex PCR; in TCRdb, only in-frame clones are kept and a portion is missing. The sample has some 7,800 clones, approximately 35% seen once. Material for sequencing was CFSE-low (dividing) CD8+ T cells sorted from an allogeneic mixed lymphocyte reaction. All receptors derive from a human donor in good health; the cells came from an allogeneic mixed lymphocyte reaction. Each CDR3 is given with its conserved first and last residue. Fields, in order: V gene, J gene, D gene, clone size, CDR3 DNA, CDR3 protein. D genes are given only for firm matches. Clone size is given for some rows only: seen once, a few or many times, or a class if the clone is expanded.

TRBV19	TRBJ2-5	TRBD2	medium-sized	TGTGCCAGTAGTATGATTAGCGGGGGAGGGTTGGAGACCCAGTACTTC	CASSMISGGGLETQYF
TRBV5-8	TRBJ2-3	.	few	TGTGCCAGCAGCCCCGGGACCGCGACCCCAGATACGCAGTATTTT	CASSPGTATPDTQYF
TRBV7-6	TRBJ2-6	.	.	TGTGCCAGCAGCTTACCACCAATCTCACAAAGTCGGGCCAACGTCCTGACTTTC	CASSLPPISQSRANVLTF
TRBV6-1	TRBJ2-7	.	.	TGTGCCAGCAGTGAATGGGGAGAGCAGTACTTC	CASSEWGEQYF
TRBV4-1	TRBJ2-5	.	.	TGCGCCAGCAGCCAAGTCGCCTCGGGAGATAAGGAGACCCAGTACTTC	CASSQVASGDKETQYF
TRBV7-3	TRBJ2-1	.	.	TGTGCCAGCAGCTTCGAGGGCGCCGGGGCCACGGGTGAGCAGTTCTTC	CASSFEGAGATGEQFF
TRBV7-9	TRBJ1-1	.	.	TGTGCCAGCAGCTTGGCCGCAGGGAGGATGAACACTGAAGCTTTCTTT	CASSLAAGRMNTEAFF
TRBV7-2	TRBJ1-2	TRBD1	.	TGTGCCAGCAACCCAGACAGGGTGTATGGCTACACCTTC	CASNPDRVYGYTF
TRBV7-8	TRBJ1-5	.	.	TGTGCCAGCACCGCCGGGGAGGGCAATCAGCCCCAGCATTTT	CASTAGEGNQPQHF
TRBV6-5	TRBJ2-2	.	.	TGTGCCAGCAGGAACGGGGGTAACACCGGGGAGCTGTTTTTT	CASRNGGNTGELFF
TRBV4-1	TRBJ2-7	.	medium-sized	TGCGCCAGCAGCGACCGAGGCGGAGGGGGAATGGAGGAGCAGTACTTC	CASSDRGGGGMEEQYF
TRBV30	TRBJ1-4	.	medium-sized	TGTGCCTGGGGTGTGAGTGGGGCAACTAATGAAAAACTGTTTTTT	CAWGVSGATNEKLFF
TRBV27	TRBJ1-1	.	few	TGTGCCAGCAGTTTATTCCACAGACAGAACACTGAAGCTTTCTTT	CASSLFHRQNTEAFF
TRBV6-6	TRBJ2-1	.	once	TGTGAGGTTCGGGGTTACAATGAGCAGTTCTTC	CEVRGYNEQFF
TRBV29-1	TRBJ2-7	.	medium-sized	TGCAGCGTTGCGCCGGGCCGGTCCTACGAGCAGTACTTC	CSVAPGRSYEQYF
TRBV6-6	TRBJ2-5	.	.	TGTGCCAGCAGTACCTCCCTAGCTAGAGTAGAGACCCAGTACTTC	CASSTSLARVETQYF
TRBV7-2	TRBJ2-7	.	.	TGTGCCAGCATGCCGACAGGTATATCCTACGAGCAGTACTTC	CASMPTGISYEQYF
TRBV7-2	TRBJ2-3	TRBD2	medium-sized	TGTGCCAGCAGCCCCCTATGGCGGGAGATCTCAGATACGCAGTATTTT	CASSPLWREISDTQYF
TRBV7-3	TRBJ2-7	.	large	TGTGCCAGCAGCTCCAGCTCTGGGTACGAGCAGTACTTC	CASSSSSGYEQYF
TRBV4-1	TRBJ2-5	.	medium-sized	TGCGCCAGCAGCCCCCCTTTAGGGGATAGCGGGACCCAGTACTTC	CASSPPLGDSGTQYF
TRBV7-9	TRBJ2-3	.	few	TGTGCCAGCAGCCCCCCTGGATACACCGGCACAGATACGCAGTATTTT	CASSPPGYTGTDTQYF
TRBV7-9	TRBJ2-1	.	.	TGTGCCAGCACGGTTGTCTACAATGAGCAGTTCTTC	CASTVVYNEQFF
TRBV13	TRBJ2-7	.	medium-sized	TGTGCCAGCAGCGCCTCTCCTAGGAGCTCCTACGAGCAGTACTTC	CASSASPRSSYEQYF
TRBV6-5	TRBJ2-2	.	.	TGTGCCAGCAGTTACCTTCTAACCGGGGAGCTGTTTTTT	CASSYLLTGELFF
TRBV25-1	TRBJ1-3	.	medium-sized	TGTGCCAGCAGTTCTCCCGGACCGCTCCTTGGAAACACCATATATTTT	CASSSPGPLLGNTIYF
TRBV5-1	TRBJ2-7	TRBD1	.	TGCGCCAGCAGCTTCGGGACAGGTACCTACGAGCAGTACTTC	CASSFGTGTYEQYF
TRBV4-1	TRBJ2-1	TRBD2	medium-sized	TGCGCCAGCAGCCAGGGGCCGGGACTAGCGGGAGGTGAGCAGTTCTTC	CASSQGPGLAGGEQFF
TRBV28	TRBJ2-1	TRBD1	.	TGTGCCAGCAGTGTGGGACAGAGCTCCTACAATGAGCAGTTCTTC	CASSVGQSSYNEQFF
TRBV29-1	TRBJ2-7	TRBD2	few	TGCAGCGCGATGGGGGGGAGTACGTACGAGCAGTACTTC	CSAMGGSTYEQYF
TRBV9	TRBJ2-7	TRBD2	.	TGTGCCAGCAGCGTCGGCGGACTAGTTCCAGGCTACGAGCAGTACTTC	CASSVGGLVPGYEQYF
TRBV4-1	TRBJ1-5	.	.	TGCGCCAGCAGCCAAGCAGCGGGGGCGAATCAGCCCCAGCATTTT	CASSQAAGANQPQHF
TRBV27	TRBJ1-2	TRBD1	medium-sized	TGTGCCAGCAGATCGACAGGGGGTCGGGGCTACACCTTC	CASRSTGGRGYTF
TRBV4-2	TRBJ2-1	.	medium-sized	TGTGCCAGCAGCCAAGCCCCCAGAGGGATCGACGAGCAGTTCTTC	CASSQAPRGIDEQFF
TRBV4-2	TRBJ2-7	.	.	TGTGCCAGCAGCTTTACCGGGGACGAGCAGTACTTC	CASSFTGDEQYF
TRBV7-9	TRBJ2-1	TRBD2	medium-sized	TGTGCCAGCTCGGGAGGGCCGCGCGCGTTAGATGAGCAGTTCTTC	CASSGGPRALDEQFF
TRBV5-4	TRBJ2-7	TRBD2	.	TGTGCCAGCAGCTTGGGACTAGCGGGCGCCTCCTACGAGCAGTACTTC	CASSLGLAGASYEQYF
TRBV7-8	TRBJ2-7	.	medium-sized	TGTGCCAGCAGCTTAGTTGAGCGTCCCTACGAGCAGTACTTC	CASSLVERPYEQYF
TRBV6-6	TRBJ2-1	TRBD2	.	TGTGCCAGCAGTTACCTGCGGGAGTCCCCCAATGAGCAGTTCTTC	CASSYLRESPNEQFF
TRBV19	TRBJ2-7	.	medium-sized	TGTGCCAGTAGTACGGGACTCATCGCAAACTTC	CASSTGLIANF
TRBV19	TRBJ2-1	.	.	TGTGCCAGTAGTATATGGGGTAATCGTGGTAATGAGCAGTTCTTC	CASSIWGNRGNEQFF
TRBV5-5	TRBJ1-1	.	few	TGTGCCAGCAGCTTGTATCTCCGGGGCACTGAAGCTTTCTTT	CASSLYLRGTEAFF
TRBV11-2	TRBJ2-2	.	.	TGTGCCAGCAGCTTGGCGGTCACCGGGGAGCTGTTTTTT	CASSLAVTGELFF
TRBV7-3	TRBJ2-5	.	once	TGTGCCAGCAGCTACCAGGGCCGGAGGGAGACCCAGTACTTC	CASSYQGRRETQYF
TRBV19	TRBJ2-2	TRBD2	medium-sized	TGTGCCAGTAGTATCCTAGCGGGAAGGTACACCGGGGAGCTGTTTTTT	CASSILAGRYTGELFF
TRBV27	TRBJ2-1	.	.	TGTGCCAGCAGTTGGGTGACAGGAGCTAATGAGCAGTTCTTC	CASSWVTGANEQFF
TRBV28	TRBJ2-1	.	.	TGTGCCAGCAGTTTTACCCACGAGCAGTTCTTC	CASSFTHEQFF
TRBV10-1	TRBJ2-7	TRBD2	.	TGCGCCAGCAGGGGGACTAGGAGCTCCTACGAGCAGTACTTC	CASRGTRSSYEQYF
TRBV7-9	TRBJ2-7	TRBD2	.	TGCGCCAGCAGTCCTGCAGCGGGAAGCTACGAGCAGTACTTC	CASSPAAGSYEQYF
TRBV19	TRBJ2-1	.	few	TGTGCCAGTAGTATTTCGCGCAGGGCGGGCAATGAGCAGTTCTTC	CASSISRRAGNEQFF
TRBV30	TRBJ2-3	.	few	TGTGCCTGGAGTGGGTATGGGGGCGCGGAAGATACGCAGTATTTT	CAWSGYGGAEDTQYF
TRBV5-3	TRBJ2-5	.	.	TGTGCCAGAAGCTTGGGACCTAGCGCTTCCCAAGAGACCCAGTACTTC	CARSLGPSASQETQYF
TRBV10-1	TRBJ2-5	TRBD2	.	TGCGCCAGCAGTGAAACTAGCGGGACGAGATTGGGTACCCAGTACTTC	CASSETSGTRLGTQYF
TRBV5-4	TRBJ2-7	.	.	TGTGCCAGCAGCTTCGGACAGCCACCTACAGAGCAGTACTTC	CASSFGQPPTEQYF
TRBV6-5	TRBJ2-1	.	few	TGTGCCAGTAGGGGGATAAGTTATGAGCAGTTCTTC	CASRGISYEQFF
TRBV4-3	TRBJ2-7	TRBD2	.	TGCGCCAGCAGCCAAGATGTAGGGACTAGCGGGAGTTACGAGCAGTACTTC	CASSQDVGTSGSYEQYF
TRBV6-6	TRBJ2-1	.	few	TGTGCCAGCAGTTTGCGCGTGGTAGATGAGCAGTTCTTC	CASSLRVVDEQFF
TRBV4-1	TRBJ2-1	TRBD1	.	TGCGCCAGCAGCCAATTAGGGACAGGGTCCTACAATGAGCAGTTCTTC	CASSQLGTGSYNEQFF
TRBV7-9	TRBJ2-1	TRBD2	medium-sized	TGTGCCAGCAGCTCCCCCTCCGGGGAGGGAGGAGGCTACAATGAGCAGTTCTTC	CASSSPSGEGGGYNEQFF
TRBV27	TRBJ2-7	.	medium-sized	TGTGCCAGCAGTTTCTTCCGGGGACGGTCGTACGAGCAGTACTTC	CASSFFRGRSYEQYF